Listed below are T cell receptor beta chains from one sample, sequenced in a study of identical twins. TCRdb itself ran the 5' RACE reads through MiXCR, one entry per CDR3 protein. The sample yields 510,000 or so distinct CDR3 sequences, 12% to 15% seen once. These same records also appear under a second study, on yellow fever vaccine responses in identical twins.

Sequencing was carried out using CD4+ T cells sorted from blood. The receptors were gathered from a woman between 18 and 30 years old in good health. CDR3s include the opening cysteine and the closing phenylalanine or tryptophan. D genes are given only for firm matches. Rows give clone size only sometimes, using once, few, many, or a class for an expanded clone.

TRBV20-1	TRBJ2-1	NA	few	CSALPIRIIDNEQFF	TGCAGTGCTCTCCCAATCAGGATAATCGACAATGAGCAGTTCTTC
TRBV3-1	TRBJ1-2	NA	NA	CASSQTAGTRKATF	TGTGCCAGCAGCCAAACCGCCGGGACACGGAAGGCCACCTTC
TRBV2	TRBJ1-1	NA	NA	CASKVRMNTEAFF	TGTGCCAGCAAGGTGAGGATGAACACTGAAGCTTTCTTT
TRBV7-8	TRBJ2-2	TRBD2	few	CASRTSGTGELFF	TGTGCCAGCAGGACTAGCGGCACCGGGGAGCTGTTTTTT
TRBV15	TRBJ2-1	NA	NA	CATSRTRQAGFHNEQFF	TGTGCCACCAGCAGAACACGTCAGGCGGGGTTCCACAATGAGCAGTTCTTC
TRBV5-1	TRBJ1-2	NA	NA	CASSLGDSVYGYTF	TGCGCCAGCAGCTTAGGTGACAGCGTCTATGGCTACACCTTC
TRBV29-1	TRBJ1-1	TRBD1	NA	CSVHRGATEAFF	TGCAGCGTACACAGGGGCGCCACTGAAGCTTTCTTT
TRBV15	TRBJ2-3	NA	NA	CATSRDLGLSTDTQYF	TGTGCCACCAGCAGAGATCTAGGCCTAAGCACAGATACGCAGTATTTT
TRBV6-5	TRBJ2-1	NA	few	CASSLPNRLNFNEQFF	TGTGCCAGCAGCTTACCGAACAGGTTGAACTTCAATGAGCAGTTCTTC
TRBV27	TRBJ1-2	NA	NA	CASSSAGANYGYTF	TGTGCCAGCAGTTCAGCAGGCGCTAACTATGGCTACACCTTC
TRBV2	TRBJ2-5	NA	NA	CASRGYGGKGGEETQYF	TGTGCCAGCAGAGGGTATGGCGGGAAAGGAGGGGAGGAGACCCAGTACTTC
TRBV27	TRBJ2-3	NA	NA	CASRGIRTDTQYF	TGTGCCAGCAGGGGGATTCGTACAGATACGCAGTATTTT
TRBV7-9	TRBJ1-3	NA	few	CASSPYDRGNTIYF	TGTGCCAGCAGCCCCTACGACAGAGGAAACACCATATATTTT
TRBV7-9	TRBJ2-3	TRBD2	NA	CASRRSGRLNTDTQYF	TGTGCCAGCAGACGTAGCGGGAGGTTGAACACAGATACGCAGTATTTT
TRBV6-1	TRBJ1-6	NA	few	CASSADSVTPLHF	TGTGCCAGCAGTGCGGACAGTGTAACACCCCTCCACTTT
TRBV27	TRBJ2-1	TRBD2	few	CASSFPSGGALDEQFF	TGTGCCAGCAGTTTCCCAAGCGGGGGGGCCTTGGATGAGCAGTTCTTC
TRBV12-3/TRBV12-4	TRBJ2-3	TRBD2	NA	CASRTSGGLDTQYF	TGTGCCAGCAGAACTAGCGGGGGATTAGATACGCAGTATTTT
TRBV6-1	TRBJ1-1	NA	many	CASPGRANTEAFF	TGTGCCAGCCCGGGCAGGGCGAACACTGAAGCTTTCTTT
TRBV20-1	TRBJ2-1	TRBD2	NA	CSASRIGLAGTREQFF	TGCAGTGCTTCCCGAATTGGACTAGCGGGGACACGTGAGCAGTTCTTC
TRBV11-2	TRBJ2-2	TRBD2	few	CASSRRTPQAGDYTGELFF	TGTGCCAGCAGCCGCCGGACCCCGCAAGCGGGGGACTACACCGGGGAGCTGTTTTTT
TRBV7-3	TRBJ2-1	NA	NA	CASEQGYNEQFF	TGTGCCAGCGAACAGGGCTACAATGAGCAGTTCTTC
TRBV11-2	TRBJ2-2	NA	few	CASSRGQGGGSRAGELFF	TGTGCCAGCAGCCGAGGACAGGGCGGCGGGAGCAGGGCCGGGGAGCTGTTTTTT
TRBV24-1	TRBJ2-3	TRBD2	NA	CATSDSGGPGTDTQYF	TGTGCCACCAGTGACTCGGGGGGGCCGGGCACAGATACGCAGTATTTT
TRBV2	TRBJ1-5	TRBD1	NA	CASTPDRAGRQPQHF	TGTGCCAGCACACCCGACAGGGCCGGGAGGCAGCCCCAGCATTTT
TRBV18	TRBJ2-5	NA	NA	CASSPSVVTAETQYF	TGTGCCAGCTCACCATCGGTGGTTACTGCGGAGACCCAGTACTTC
TRBV28	TRBJ2-3	TRBD2	NA	CASTGGGVVGTDTQYF	TGTGCCAGCACCGGCGGGGGGGTAGTCGGGACAGATACGCAGTATTTT
TRBV12-3/TRBV12-4	TRBJ2-5	NA	NA	CASSFGQTQETQYF	TGTGCCAGCAGTTTTGGACAGACCCAAGAGACCCAGTACTTC
TRBV3-1	TRBJ2-3	NA	few	CASSRDGIDTQYF	TGTGCCAGCAGCCGAGACGGGATAGATACGCAGTATTTT
TRBV28	TRBJ1-5	TRBD1	few	CASSQRGRGGQPQHF	TGTGCCAGCAGCCAACGGGGCAGGGGGGGTCAGCCCCAGCATTTT
TRBV2	TRBJ2-3	TRBD1	NA	CASSQGAGSTDTQYF	TGTGCCAGCAGTCAGGGGGCTGGTAGCACAGATACGCAGTATTTT
TRBV15	TRBJ1-1	TRBD1	NA	CATSRKPGQMNTEAFF	TGTGCCACCAGCCGAAAGCCGGGACAGATGAACACTGAAGCTTTCTTT
TRBV7-9	TRBJ2-7	TRBD1	many	CASSQGQASYEQYF	TGTGCCAGCAGCCAGGGACAGGCGTCCTACGAGCAGTACTTC
TRBV5-1	TRBJ2-3	TRBD1	few	CASSPGQGWIDTQYF	TGCGCCAGCAGCCCGGGACAGGGTTGGATAGATACGCAGTATTTT
TRBV28	TRBJ2-5	TRBD1	few	CASSPQGAVFGETQYF	TGTGCCAGCAGTCCACAGGGGGCGGTTTTCGGGGAGACCCAGTACTTC
TRBV10-3	TRBJ2-1	NA	NA	CAISDQGGLNEQFF	TGTGCCATCAGTGACCAAGGGGGGCTTAATGAGCAGTTCTTC
TRBV10-3	TRBJ2-2	NA	few	CAISVADNTGELFF	TGTGCCATCAGTGTGGCGGATAACACCGGGGAGCTGTTTTTT
TRBV6-2/TRBV6-3	TRBJ2-3	TRBD1	NA	CASSYGTGGSSPITSTDTQYF	TGTGCCAGCAGTTATGGTACAGGGGGCAGCTCACCCATAACTAGCACAGATACGCAGTATTTT
TRBV4-1	TRBJ2-6	NA	NA	CASSQVRERSGANVLTF	TGCGCCAGCAGCCAAGTCAGGGAGAGATCTGGGGCCAACGTCCTGACTTTC
TRBV14	TRBJ2-7	NA	few	CASSQDYGYEQYF	TGTGCCAGCAGCCAAGATTACGGCTACGAGCAGTACTTC
TRBV12-3/TRBV12-4	TRBJ2-7	TRBD1	NA	CATRKSGTGPVEQYF	TGTGCCACAAGGAAATCCGGGACAGGGCCGGTCGAGCAGTACTTC
TRBV29-1	TRBJ2-2	NA	NA	CSVEDSRAGELFF	TGCAGCGTTGAAGATAGTCGGGCTGGGGAGCTGTTTTTT
TRBV14	TRBJ2-5	TRBD2	NA	CASSPRLAVRFPETQYF	TGTGCCAGCAGCCCAAGACTAGCTGTGCGGTTCCCAGAGACCCAGTACTTC
TRBV2	TRBJ1-6	NA	few	CASSRNGAYNSPLHF	TGTGCCAGCAGTCGCAATGGGGCCTATAATTCACCCCTCCACTTT
TRBV28	TRBJ2-1	TRBD1	NA	CASSRGQGVFDEQFF	TGTGCCAGCAGCCGCGGACAGGGGGTATTTGATGAGCAGTTCTTC
TRBV27	TRBJ2-5	NA	few	CASSTMGTQYF	TGTGCCAGCAGCACCATGGGGACCCAGTACTTC
TRBV19	TRBJ2-1	TRBD2	NA	CASSILAGGSNEQFF	TGTGCCAGTAGTATCTTAGCGGGAGGTAGCAATGAGCAGTTCTTC
TRBV15	TRBJ2-2	NA	NA	CATSRWTDNTGELFF	TGTGCCACCAGCAGATGGACAGATAACACCGGGGAGCTGTTTTTT